These T cell receptor beta chains were read from a single sample in a study of cytomegalovirus exposure and HLA in healthy donors. Measured with immunoSEQ multiplex PCR; TCRdb has only the in-frame clones, and not every one. The data show 150,000 to 200,000 clones, over 75% seen once. Sequenced material: PBMCs. Every receptor here comes from a woman aged 50 to 60 in good health and CMV-seronegative. CDR3s include the opening cysteine and the closing phenylalanine or tryptophan. D genes are given only for firm matches. The size entry is marked missing in some rows and otherwise reads once, few, many or a size class.

CASSIPGQGFGYTF | TGTGCCAGTAGTATACCCGGACAGGGTTTCGGCTACACCTTC | TRBV19 | TRBD1 | - | TRBJ1-2
CASTPPGNTEAFF | TGTGCCAGCACCCCCCCCGGGAACACTGAAGCTTTCTTT | TRBV6-5 | - | - | TRBJ1-1
CASTFIAGISYEQYF | TGCGCCAGCACCTTTATAGCGGGAATCTCTTACGAGCAGTACTTC | TRBV5-1 | TRBD2 | - | TRBJ2-7
CASSDPGLSYEQYF | TGTGCCAGCAGCGATCCCGGACTCTCCTACGAGCAGTACTTC | TRBV11-2 | - | - | TRBJ2-7
CASSPRGELFF | TGTGCCAGCAGCCCTAGAGGGGAGCTGTTTTTT | TRBV28 | - | few | TRBJ2-2
CASSQLDTTGTEAFF | TGTGCCAGCTCACAGTTGGACACTACGGGCACTGAAGCTTTCTTT | TRBV18 | - | - | TRBJ1-1
CASLGQGGNTGELFF | TGTGCCAGCCTAGGACAGGGAGGCAACACCGGGGAGCTGTTTTTT | TRBV18 | TRBD1 | - | TRBJ2-2
CASSSLTGRMGRYEQYF | TGTGCCAGCAGTTCTTTGACAGGGCGGATGGGTAGGTACGAGCAGTACTTC | TRBV28 | TRBD1 | - | TRBJ2-7
CASSQQRPVDNEQFF | TGTGCCAGCAGCCAACAGCGCCCAGTGGACAATGAGCAGTTCTTC | TRBV4-2 | - | - | TRBJ2-1
CAIRGVREYGEQYF | TGTGCCATCAGGGGAGTGCGGGAGTACGGCGAGCAGTACTTC | TRBV10-3 | TRBD2 | - | TRBJ2-7
CASSPLTSGHYEQYF | TGTGCCAGCAGTCCTTTGACTAGCGGGCACTACGAGCAGTACTTC | TRBV6-5 | TRBD2 | - | TRBJ2-7
CASSKDGNSNQPQHF | TGTGCCAGCAGTAAGGACGGGAATAGCAATCAGCCCCAGCATTTT | TRBV6-4 | - | - | TRBJ1-5
CASSPGPTYEQYF | TGTGCCAGCAGCCCAGGTCCCACCTACGAGCAGTACTTC | TRBV27 | - | - | TRBJ2-7
CASSPQGIGFGANVLTF | TGTGCCAGCAGTCCCCAGGGAATCGGCTTTGGGGCCAACGTCCTGACTTTC | TRBV28 | - | - | TRBJ2-6
CATSILDRAYEQYF | TGTGCCACCAGCATACTAGACAGGGCGTACGAGCAGTACTTC | TRBV15 | TRBD1 | few | TRBJ2-7
CARNGTSGMRYGDNEQFF | TGTGCCAGGAACGGGACTAGCGGGATGCGGTACGGGGACAATGAGCAGTTCTTC | TRBV27 | TRBD2 | - | TRBJ2-1
CASSLSQGFYGYTF | TGTGCCAGCAGTTTATCTCAGGGGTTTTATGGCTACACCTTC | TRBV27 | - | - | TRBJ1-2
CASSLSTGLGANYGYTF | TGTGCCAGCAGTTTATCAACAGGGTTGGGAGCTAACTATGGCTACACCTTC | TRBV27 | - | - | TRBJ1-2
CASSLFSGRAENEQFF | TGTGCCAGCAGCTTGTTTAGCGGGAGGGCCGAAAATGAGCAGTTCTTC | TRBV5-6 | TRBD2 | - | TRBJ2-1
CASSLGGRNTDTQYF | TGTGCCAGCAGCCTCGGGGGGCGCAACACAGATACGCAGTATTTT | TRBV7-3 | - | - | TRBJ2-3
CASSSNADSGNTIYF | TGTGCCAGCAGTTCCAATGCAGACTCTGGAAACACCATATATTTT | TRBV6-6 | - | - | TRBJ1-3
CASSLRQGAVDTQYF | TGTGCCAGCAGCCTCCGACAGGGGGCGGTAGATACGCAGTATTTT | TRBV13 | TRBD1 | - | TRBJ2-3
CASSYRGTNEKLFF | TGTGCCAGCAGTTACAGGGGAACTAATGAAAAACTGTTTTTT | TRBV6-5 | - | once | TRBJ1-4
CASSLISGRGTDTQYF | TGTGCCAGCAGCTTGATTAGCGGGAGGGGCACAGATACGCAGTATTTT | TRBV7-3 | TRBD2 | - | TRBJ2-3
CATSRVLGGNTEAFF | TGTGCCACCAGCAGAGTCCTAGGGGGGAACACTGAAGCTTTCTTT | TRBV15 | - | - | TRBJ1-1
CASSLVRGAGELFF | TGTGCCAGCAGCTTAGTACGGGGGGCCGGGGAGCTGTTTTTT | TRBV7-9 | TRBD2 | once | TRBJ2-2
CASSGNNRGPTTMAGGRNEQFF | TGTGCCAGCAGTGGGAATAACCGAGGGCCCACTACGATGGCGGGAGGAAGAAATGAGCAGTTCTTC | TRBV2 | TRBD2 | - | TRBJ2-1
CASSKPGLDTGELFF | TGTGCCAGCAGCAAGCCGGGACTCGACACCGGGGAGCTGTTTTTT | TRBV5-4 | - | - | TRBJ2-2
CASSLLGAQGKGTEAFF | TGTGCCAGCAGCTTATTAGGGGCGCAAGGGAAGGGCACTGAAGCTTTCTTT | TRBV13 | - | - | TRBJ1-1
CASSPPGMGAYEQYF | TGTGCCAGCTCACCACCGGGGATGGGGGCCTACGAGCAGTACTTC | TRBV18 | - | - | TRBJ2-7
CASSGRSGQRIEETQYF | TGTGCCAGCAGTGGCCGCTCAGGACAGCGGATCGAAGAGACCCAGTACTTC | TRBV6-1 | - | - | TRBJ2-5
CASSEGSRAYEQYF | TGTGCCAGCAGTGAGGGCAGTCGCGCCTACGAGCAGTACTTC | TRBV2 | - | - | TRBJ2-7
CASSPLAGGVTQETQYF | TGCGCCAGCAGTCCCTTAGCGGGAGGGGTGACCCAAGAGACCCAGTACTTC | TRBV10-2 | TRBD2 | - | TRBJ2-5
CASSPRTAMNTEAFF | TGTGCCAGCAGCCCCCGGACAGCCATGAACACTGAAGCTTTCTTT | TRBV11-2 | - | few | TRBJ1-1
CASSKQGADTEAFF | TGTGCCAGCAGCAAACAGGGGGCTGACACTGAAGCTTTCTTT | TRBV21-1 | - | few | TRBJ1-1
CASSSSGDSPLHF | TGTGCCAGCAGCTCCTCCGGGGATTCACCCCTCCACTTT | TRBV13 | - | - | TRBJ1-6
CASTVGGQPPQYF | TGTGCCAGCACCGTAGGCGGGCAGCCTCCCCAGTACTTC | TRBV28 | - | - | TRBJ2-5
CASSHGQGMNTEAFF | TGTGCCAGCAGTCACGGACAGGGCATGAACACTGAAGCTTTCTTT | TRBV6-5 | TRBD1 | - | TRBJ1-1
CASSLTAAGTEAFF | TGTGCCAGCAGCTTAACAGCGGCTGGCACTGAAGCTTTCTTT | TRBV7-9 | - | - | TRBJ1-1
CASSLGAGGTEAFF | TGCGCCAGCAGCTTGGGGGCAGGGGGCACTGAAGCTTTCTTT | TRBV5-1 | TRBD1 | - | TRBJ1-1
CASSFRQGARNTIYF | TGTGCCAGCAGTTTTCGACAGGGGGCAAGAAACACCATATATTTT | TRBV27 | TRBD1 | - | TRBJ1-3
CASSLSHSSYEQYF | TGTGCCAGCAGCTTATCCCACAGCTCCTACGAGCAGTACTTC | TRBV7-8 | - | - | TRBJ2-7
CASGPRLLNTEAFF | TGTGCCAGCGGTCCCAGACTCTTGAACACTGAAGCTTTCTTT | TRBV2 | - | - | TRBJ1-1
CASSLGQGAASGSEAFF | TGCGCCAGCAGCTTGGGACAGGGGGCTGCGTCGGGCTCTGAAGCTTTCTTT | TRBV5-1 | TRBD1 | - | TRBJ1-1
CASRIDRGQEYEQYF | TGTGCCAGCAGGATTGACAGGGGGCAAGAATACGAGCAGTACTTC | TRBV6-5 | TRBD1 | - | TRBJ2-7
CSSSLTRTGTEAFF | TGTTCCAGCAGCCTTACTCGGACGGGGACTGAAGCTTTCTTT | TRBV7-9 | - | few | TRBJ1-1